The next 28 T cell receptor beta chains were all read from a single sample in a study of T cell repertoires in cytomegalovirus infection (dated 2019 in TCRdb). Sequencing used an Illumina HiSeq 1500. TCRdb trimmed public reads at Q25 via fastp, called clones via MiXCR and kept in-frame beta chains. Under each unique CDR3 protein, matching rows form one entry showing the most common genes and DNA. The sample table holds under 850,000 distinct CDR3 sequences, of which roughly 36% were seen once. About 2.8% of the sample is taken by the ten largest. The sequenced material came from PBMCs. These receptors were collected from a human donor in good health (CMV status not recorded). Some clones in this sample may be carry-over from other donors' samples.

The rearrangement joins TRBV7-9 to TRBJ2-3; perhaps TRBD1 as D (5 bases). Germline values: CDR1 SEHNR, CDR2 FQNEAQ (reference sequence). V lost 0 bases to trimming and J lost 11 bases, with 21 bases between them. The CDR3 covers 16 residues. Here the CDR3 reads CASSLATPRLGHMQYF. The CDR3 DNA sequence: TGTGCCAGCAGCTTAGCCACCCCACGGCTGGGGCATATGCAGTATTTT.

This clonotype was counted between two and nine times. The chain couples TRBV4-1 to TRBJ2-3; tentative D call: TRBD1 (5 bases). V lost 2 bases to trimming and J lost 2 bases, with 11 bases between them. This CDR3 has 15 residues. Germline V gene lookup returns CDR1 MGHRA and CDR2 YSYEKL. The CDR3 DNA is TGCGCCAGCAGCCAACTTGGGGCTACCACAGATACGCAGTATTTT. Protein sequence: CASSQLGATTDTQYF.

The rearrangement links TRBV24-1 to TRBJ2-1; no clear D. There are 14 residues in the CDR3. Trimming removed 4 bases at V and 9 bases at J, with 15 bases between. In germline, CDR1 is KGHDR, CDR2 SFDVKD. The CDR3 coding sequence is TGTGCCACCAGTGAGTTCCGGTCCTACGGTGAGCAGTTCTTC. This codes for CATSEFRSYGEQFF.

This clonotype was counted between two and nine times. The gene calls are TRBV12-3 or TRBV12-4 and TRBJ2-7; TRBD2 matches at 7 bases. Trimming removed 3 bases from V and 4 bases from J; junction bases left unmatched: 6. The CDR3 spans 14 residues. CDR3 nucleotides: TGTGCCAGCAGTTTGACTAGCCAAATATACGAGCAGTACTTC. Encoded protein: CASSLTSQIYEQYF.

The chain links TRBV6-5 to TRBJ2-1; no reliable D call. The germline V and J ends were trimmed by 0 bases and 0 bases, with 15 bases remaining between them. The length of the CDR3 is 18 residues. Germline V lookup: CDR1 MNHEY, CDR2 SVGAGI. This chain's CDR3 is CASSYSTGSLRSYNEQFF. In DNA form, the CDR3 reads TGTGCCAGCAGTTACTCGACCGGGTCCCTTCGCTCCTACAATGAGCAGTTCTTC.

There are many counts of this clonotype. CDR3 bases: TGTGCCACCCGGAGGGGGAAGAGCACAGATACGCAGTATTTT. Amino acid sequence: CATRRGKSTDTQYF. V is TRBV28 and J is TRBJ2-3; D possibly uses TRBD1 or TRBD2 (6 bases each). Trimming removed 10 bases at V and 0 bases at J, with 14 bases between. CDR3 size: 14 residues. The germline CDR1 and CDR2 sequences are MDHEN and SYDVKM.

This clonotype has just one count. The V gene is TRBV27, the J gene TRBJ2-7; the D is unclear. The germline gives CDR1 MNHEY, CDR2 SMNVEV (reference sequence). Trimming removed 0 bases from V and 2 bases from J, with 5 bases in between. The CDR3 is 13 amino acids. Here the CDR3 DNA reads TGTGCCAGCAGTTTATCCCCCCCCTACGAGCAGTACTTC. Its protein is CASSLSPPYEQYF.

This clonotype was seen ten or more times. DNA for the CDR3: TGTGCCAGCAGGGTAATGACAGGAAGGATGAATGGCTACACCTTC. This sequence encodes CASRVMTGRMNGYTF. The V call is TRBV6-1, the J call TRBJ1-2; D perhaps matches TRBD1 (6 bases). Germline loops: CDR1 MNHNS, CDR2 SASEGT. Trimming shortened V by 6 bases and J by 6 bases, and 20 bases separated the two germline ends. The length of the CDR3 is 15 residues.

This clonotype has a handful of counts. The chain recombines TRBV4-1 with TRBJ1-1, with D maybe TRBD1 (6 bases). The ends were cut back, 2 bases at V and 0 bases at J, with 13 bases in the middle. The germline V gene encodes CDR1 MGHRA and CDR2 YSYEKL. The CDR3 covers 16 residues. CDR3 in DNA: TGCGCCAGCAGCCAAAGGGCTGGACAGATGAACACTGAAGCTTTCTTT. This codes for CASSQRAGQMNTEAFF.

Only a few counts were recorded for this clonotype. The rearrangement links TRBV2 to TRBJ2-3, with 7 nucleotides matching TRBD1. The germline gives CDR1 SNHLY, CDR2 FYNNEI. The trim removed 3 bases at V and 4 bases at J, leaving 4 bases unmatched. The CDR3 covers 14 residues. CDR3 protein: CASSDGQGADTQYF. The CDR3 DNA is TGTGCCAGCAGTGATGGGCAGGGGGCAGATACGCAGTATTTT.

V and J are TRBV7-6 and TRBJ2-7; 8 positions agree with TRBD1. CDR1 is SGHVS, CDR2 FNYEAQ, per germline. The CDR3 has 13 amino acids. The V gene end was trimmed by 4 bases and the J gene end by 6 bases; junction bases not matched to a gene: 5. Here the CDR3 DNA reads TGTGCCAGCAGCTATCGACAGGGGAGCGAGCAGTACTTC. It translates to CASSYRQGSEQYF.

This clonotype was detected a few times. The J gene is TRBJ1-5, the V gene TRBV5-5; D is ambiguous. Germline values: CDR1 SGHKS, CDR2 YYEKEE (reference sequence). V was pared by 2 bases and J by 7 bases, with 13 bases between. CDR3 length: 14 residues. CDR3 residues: CASSLGGINQPQHF. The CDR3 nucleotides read TGTGCCAGCAGCTTAGGCGGAATTAACCAGCCCCAGCATTTT. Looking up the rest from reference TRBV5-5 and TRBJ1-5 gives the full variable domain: DAGVTQSPTHLIKTRGQQVTLRCSPISGHKSVSWYQQVLGQGPQFIFQYYEKEERGRGNFPDRFSARQFPNYSSELNVNALLLGDSALYLCASSLGGINQPQHFGDGTRLSIL.

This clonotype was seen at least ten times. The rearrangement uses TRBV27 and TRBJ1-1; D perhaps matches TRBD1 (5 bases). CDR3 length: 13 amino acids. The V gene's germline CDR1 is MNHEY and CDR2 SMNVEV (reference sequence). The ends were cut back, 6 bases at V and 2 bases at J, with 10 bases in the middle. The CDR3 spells CASRVGGNTEAFF. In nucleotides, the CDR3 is TGTGCCAGCAGAGTGGGGGGAAACACTGAAGCTTTCTTT.

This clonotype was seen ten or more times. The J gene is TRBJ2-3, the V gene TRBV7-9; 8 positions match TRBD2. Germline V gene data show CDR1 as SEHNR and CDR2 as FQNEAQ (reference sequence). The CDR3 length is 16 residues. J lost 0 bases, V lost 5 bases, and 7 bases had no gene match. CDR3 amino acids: CASSPGPSGSTDTQYF. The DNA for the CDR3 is TGTGCCAGCAGCCCGGGCCCTAGCGGGAGCACAGATACGCAGTATTTT. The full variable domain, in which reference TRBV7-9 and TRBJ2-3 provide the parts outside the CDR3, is DTGVSQNPRHKITKRGQNVTFRCDPISEHNRLYWYRQTLGQGPEFLTYFQNEAQLEKSRLLSDRFSAERPKGSFSTLEIQRTEQGDSAMYLCASSPGPSGSTDTQYFGPGTRLTVL.

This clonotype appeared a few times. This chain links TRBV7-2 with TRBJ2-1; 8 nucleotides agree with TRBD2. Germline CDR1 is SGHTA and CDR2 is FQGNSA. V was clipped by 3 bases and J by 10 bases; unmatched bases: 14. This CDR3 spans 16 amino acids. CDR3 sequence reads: CASSLGREGSKMEQFF. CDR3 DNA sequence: TGTGCCAGCAGCTTGGGACGGGAGGGGAGCAAAATGGAGCAGTTCTTC.

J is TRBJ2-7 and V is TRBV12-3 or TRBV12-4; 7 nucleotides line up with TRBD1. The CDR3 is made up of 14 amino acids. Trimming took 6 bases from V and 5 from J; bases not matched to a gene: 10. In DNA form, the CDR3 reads TGTGCCAGCAGCCGGGACAGATTAGGAAACGAGCAGTACTTC. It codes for CASSRDRLGNEQYF.

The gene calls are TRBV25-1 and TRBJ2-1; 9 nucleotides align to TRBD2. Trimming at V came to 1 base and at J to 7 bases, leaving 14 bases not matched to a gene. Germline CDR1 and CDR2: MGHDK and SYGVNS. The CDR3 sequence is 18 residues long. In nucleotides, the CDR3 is TGTGCCAGCAGTGAATGGGCTAGCGGGAAAAGTGGAGCTAATGAGCAGTTCTTC. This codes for CASSEWASGKSGANEQFF.

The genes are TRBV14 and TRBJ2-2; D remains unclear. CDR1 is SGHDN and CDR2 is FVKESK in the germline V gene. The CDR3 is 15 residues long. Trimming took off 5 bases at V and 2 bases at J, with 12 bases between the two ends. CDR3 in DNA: TGTGCCAGCAGCTCGAGACTGGATAACACCGGGGAGCTGTTTTTT. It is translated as CASSSRLDNTGELFF.

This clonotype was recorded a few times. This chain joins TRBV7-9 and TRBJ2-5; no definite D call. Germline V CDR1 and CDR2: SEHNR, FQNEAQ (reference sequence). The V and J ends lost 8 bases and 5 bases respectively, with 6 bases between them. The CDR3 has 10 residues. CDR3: CASSPETQYF. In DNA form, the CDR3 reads TGTGCCAGCTCCCCGGAGACCCAGTACTTC.

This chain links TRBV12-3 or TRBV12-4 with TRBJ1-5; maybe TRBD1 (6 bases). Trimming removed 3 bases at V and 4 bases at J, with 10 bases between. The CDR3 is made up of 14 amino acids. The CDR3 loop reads CASSFSRGNQPQHF. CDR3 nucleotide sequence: TGTGCCAGCAGTTTTTCCAGGGGTAATCAGCCCCAGCATTTT.

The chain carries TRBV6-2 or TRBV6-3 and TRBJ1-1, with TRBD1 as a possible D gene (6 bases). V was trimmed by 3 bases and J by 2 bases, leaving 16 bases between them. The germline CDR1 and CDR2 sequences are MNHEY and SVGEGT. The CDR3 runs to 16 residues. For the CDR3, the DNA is TGTGCCAGCAGTTATAAGACAGGACGAAGTAACACTGAAGCTTTCTTT. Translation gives CASSYKTGRSNTEAFF.

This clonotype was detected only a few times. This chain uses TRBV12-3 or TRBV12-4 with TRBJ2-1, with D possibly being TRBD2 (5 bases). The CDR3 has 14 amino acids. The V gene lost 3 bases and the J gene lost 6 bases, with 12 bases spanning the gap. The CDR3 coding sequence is TGTGCCAGCAGTTTTACCGGGGTGGGCAATGAGCAGTTCTTC. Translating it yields CASSFTGVGNEQFF.

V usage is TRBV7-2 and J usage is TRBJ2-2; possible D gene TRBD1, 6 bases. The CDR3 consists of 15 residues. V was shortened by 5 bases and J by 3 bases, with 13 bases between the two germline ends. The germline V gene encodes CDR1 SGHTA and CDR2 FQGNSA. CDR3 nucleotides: TGTGCCAGCAGCGCCCCGGGACAATACACCGGGGAGCTGTTTTTT. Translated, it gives CASSAPGQYTGELFF.

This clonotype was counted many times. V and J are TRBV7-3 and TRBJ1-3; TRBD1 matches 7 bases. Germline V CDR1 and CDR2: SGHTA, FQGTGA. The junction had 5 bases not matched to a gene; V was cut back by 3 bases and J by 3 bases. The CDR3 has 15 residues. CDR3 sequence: CASSLGTGVGNTIYF. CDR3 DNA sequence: TGTGCCAGCAGCTTGGGCACAGGGGTTGGAAACACCATATATTTT.

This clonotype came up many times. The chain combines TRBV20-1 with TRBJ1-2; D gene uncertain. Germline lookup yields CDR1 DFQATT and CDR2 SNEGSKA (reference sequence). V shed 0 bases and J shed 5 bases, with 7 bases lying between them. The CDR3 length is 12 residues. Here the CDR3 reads CSARDLGYGYTF. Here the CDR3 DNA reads TGCAGTGCTAGAGATTTGGGTTATGGCTACACCTTC.

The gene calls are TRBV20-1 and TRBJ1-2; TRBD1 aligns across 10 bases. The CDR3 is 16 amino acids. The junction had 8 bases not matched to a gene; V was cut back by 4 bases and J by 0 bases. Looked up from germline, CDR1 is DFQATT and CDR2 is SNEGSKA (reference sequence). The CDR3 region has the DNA TGCAGTGCTAACCGGGACAGGGGAATTACTAACTATGGCTACACCTTC. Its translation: CSANRDRGITNYGYTF.

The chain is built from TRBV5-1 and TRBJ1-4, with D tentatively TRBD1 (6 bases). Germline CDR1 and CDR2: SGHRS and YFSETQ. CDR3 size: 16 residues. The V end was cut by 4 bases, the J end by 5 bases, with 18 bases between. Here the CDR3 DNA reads TGCGCCAGCAGCCCCGGGTCGACGGGGGGCAATGAAAAACTGTTTTTT. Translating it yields CASSPGSTGGNEKLFF.

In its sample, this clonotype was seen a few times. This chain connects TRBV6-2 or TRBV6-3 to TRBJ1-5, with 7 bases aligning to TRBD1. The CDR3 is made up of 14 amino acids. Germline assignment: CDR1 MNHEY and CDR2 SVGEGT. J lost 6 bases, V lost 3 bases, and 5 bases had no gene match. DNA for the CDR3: TGTGCCAGCAGTTATGAGGGGGCAAGTCAGCCCCAGCATTTT. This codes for CASSYEGASQPQHF.